This record looks at one T cell receptor beta chain sequence and its context. Its matching antigen is unknown. Deep was the level at which the assay was run. Profiled with immunoSEQ multiplex PCR; TCRdb holds only in-frame clones, not every one. The data show some 1.5 million clones, 95% to 99% seen once. The CDR3 runs 16 residues. Trimming took 3 bases from V and 5 from J, leaving 16 bases between them. Germline V lookup: CDR1 KGHSH, CDR2 LQKENI. This entry belongs to a study of shared clonotypes between healthy human individuals. Study results and limitations: About 5% was the fraction of naive CD4 clonotypes found shared across a handful of donors.

Sequencing was done on a sample of naive CD4+ T cells sorted from blood. Noted subset: CD45RA+ positively selected. The gene calls are TRBV18 and TRBJ2-2, with a tentative D call TRBD1 (8 bases). This clonotype was sampled from a man younger than 40 in good health. The CDR3 loop is CASSPGQGGTTGELFF. Written as DNA, the CDR3 is TGTGCCAGCTCACCCGGACAGGGAGGGACGACCGGGGAGCTGTTTTTT.